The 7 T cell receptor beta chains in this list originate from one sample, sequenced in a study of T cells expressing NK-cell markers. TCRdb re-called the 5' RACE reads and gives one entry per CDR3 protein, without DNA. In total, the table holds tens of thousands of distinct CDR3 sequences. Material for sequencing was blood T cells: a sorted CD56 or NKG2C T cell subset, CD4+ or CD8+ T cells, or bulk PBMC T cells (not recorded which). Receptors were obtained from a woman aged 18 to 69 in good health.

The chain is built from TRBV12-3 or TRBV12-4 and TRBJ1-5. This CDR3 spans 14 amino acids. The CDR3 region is CASSSKGGNQPQHF.

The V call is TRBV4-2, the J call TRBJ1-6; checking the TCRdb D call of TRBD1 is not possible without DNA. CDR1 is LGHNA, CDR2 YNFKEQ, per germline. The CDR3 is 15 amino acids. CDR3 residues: CASSQDWGDRPPLHF.

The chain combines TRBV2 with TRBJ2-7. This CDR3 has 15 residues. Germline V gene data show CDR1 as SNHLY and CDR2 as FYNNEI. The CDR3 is CASSVRQASSYEQYF.

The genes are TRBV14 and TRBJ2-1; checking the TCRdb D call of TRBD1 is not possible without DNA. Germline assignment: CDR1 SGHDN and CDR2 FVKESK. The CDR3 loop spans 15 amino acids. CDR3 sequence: CASSGRDRPYNEQFF.

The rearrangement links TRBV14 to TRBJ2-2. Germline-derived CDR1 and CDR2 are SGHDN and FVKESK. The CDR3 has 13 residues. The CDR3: CASSQVITGELFF.

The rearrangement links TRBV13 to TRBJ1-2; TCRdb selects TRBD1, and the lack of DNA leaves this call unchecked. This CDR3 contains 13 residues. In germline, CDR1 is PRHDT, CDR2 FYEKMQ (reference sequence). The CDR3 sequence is CASSLRGRDGYTF.

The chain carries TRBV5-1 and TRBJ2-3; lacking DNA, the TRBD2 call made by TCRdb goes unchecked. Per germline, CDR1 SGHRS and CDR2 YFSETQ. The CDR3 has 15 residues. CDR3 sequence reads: CASSWTSGNTDTQYF.